What follows are 9 T cell receptor beta chains derived from one specimen sequenced in a study of response to subunit inactivated influenza vaccine (dated by TCRdb to the late 2010s). Receptors were amplified or captured by RT-PCR. This sample was sequenced with an Illumina HiSeq 2500. In-frame beta chains were kept once TCRdb had trimmed the public reads at Q25 with fastp and called clones with MiXCR. Duplicate CDR3 protein sequences are folded into a single record with the most common DNA and genes. Present in this sample are about 300,000 distinct CDR3 sequences, less than 25% of which were seen just once. 10% to 13% of the sample is held by the ten biggest clonotypes. The starting material was PBMCs from blood, obtained about 20 months after vaccination. These receptor sequences come from a man aged 50 to 69 who received an inactivated influenza vaccine. Donor details come from another sample of the same person, matched by shared clones.

This clonotype was seen many times. CDR3 region: CASSLNLWDYHGETQYF. The DNA of the CDR3 is TGTGCCAGCAGTTTAAATCTCTGGGACTACCATGGAGAGACCCAGTACTTC. The chain joins TRBV28 to TRBJ2-5; 7 bases match TRBD2. CDR3 length equals 17 residues. Per germline, CDR1 MDHEN and CDR2 SYDVKM. V gave up 2 bases and J gave up 4 bases; unmatched junction bases: 13.

This clonotype was recorded many times. The J gene is TRBJ1-1, the V gene TRBV5-1, with 7 bases aligning to TRBD1. CDR1 is SGHRS and CDR2 is YFSETQ in the germline V gene. There are 14 residues in the CDR3. The J segment lost 1 base and the V segment lost 4 bases, leaving 4 bases of the junction unmatched. The DNA for the CDR3 is TGCGCCAGCAGCAAGGACAGGCCGAACACTGAAGCTTTCTTT. Its protein is CASSKDRPNTEAFF.

This clonotype was detected only a few times. V and J are TRBV7-8 and TRBJ1-2; perhaps TRBD1 as D (6 bases). Germline loops: CDR1 SGHVS, CDR2 FQNEAQ. V was shortened by 1 base and J by 6 bases, with 12 bases between the two germline ends. The CDR3 is 14 amino acids. This CDR3 is CASSLGAGGDGYTF. The CDR3 DNA is TGTGCCAGCAGCTTAGGTGCCGGGGGCGATGGCTACACCTTC.

There are a few counts of this clonotype. The chain has TRBV28 and TRBJ2-7, with TRBD1 matching over 7 bases. From germline, CDR1 is MDHEN and CDR2 SYDVKM. J was trimmed by 1 base and V by 5 bases; bases with no gene match: 5. This CDR3 is built from 14 residues. CDR3 sequence reads: CASSPWGQSYEQYF. Here the CDR3 DNA reads TGTGCCAGCAGTCCCTGGGGACAGTCCTACGAGCAGTACTTC. Looking up the rest from reference TRBV28 and TRBJ2-7 gives the full variable domain: DVKVTQSSRYLVKRTGEKVFLECVQDMDHENMFWYRQDPGLGLRLIYFSYDVKMKEKGDIPEGYSVSREKKERFSLILESASTNQTSMYLCASSPWGQSYEQYFGPGTRLTVT.

The gene calls are TRBV5-1 and TRBJ1-1; a weak D match, TRBD1 (5 bases). Trimming left V 3 bases short and J 7 bases short, with 13 bases between. CDR1 is SGHRS and CDR2 is YFSETQ in the germline V gene. The CDR3 is made up of 13 amino acids. The CDR3, as DNA: TGCGCCAGCAGCTCATCGGGACGGGTTGAAGCTTTCTTT. Protein: CASSSSGRVEAFF. The full variable domain, with the rest looked up from reference TRBV5-1 and TRBJ1-1, is KAGVTQTPRYLIKTRGQQVTLSCSPISGHRSVSWYQQTPGQGLQFLFEYFSETQRNKGNFPGRFSGRQFSNSRSEMNVSTLELGDSALYLCASSSSGRVEAFFGQGTRLTVV.

The chain uses TRBV20-1 and TRBJ2-5, with 7 bases lining up with TRBD2. CDR1 is DFQATT and CDR2 is SNEGSKA in the germline V gene (reference sequence). CDR3 length equals 15 residues. The junction had 5 bases not matched to a gene; V was cut back by 1 base and J by 0 bases. The CDR3 bases are TGCAGTGCTAGAGGTGGGCTAGCGGACCAAGAGACCCAGTACTTC. Protein product: CSARGGLADQETQYF.

This chain connects TRBV15 to TRBJ1-5; D not certain. The CDR3 consists of 15 residues. Deletions cut 4 bases from V and 4 bases from J, with 14 bases between. Germline-derived CDR1 and CDR2 are LNHNV and YYDKDF (reference sequence). CDR3 region: CATSKSSVTNQPQHF. Here the CDR3 DNA reads TGTGCCACCAGCAAATCTTCGGTCACAAATCAGCCCCAGCATTTT.

This clonotype was detected a few times. V is TRBV12-3 or TRBV12-4 and J is TRBJ2-1; TRBD1 might be the D (5 bases). This CDR3 is 13 amino acids long. Trimming removed 4 bases at V and 3 bases at J, with 7 bases between. CDR3 region: CASSSDSYNEQFF. CDR3 bases: TGTGCCAGCAGTTCAGACAGCTACAATGAGCAGTTCTTC.

The chain recombines TRBV10-3 with TRBJ2-7; TRBD2 aligns across 9 bases. Germline V gives CDR1 ENHRY, CDR2 SYGVKD. The CDR3 covers 16 residues. V gave up 3 bases and J gave up 4 bases; unmatched junction bases: 10. In nucleotides, the CDR3 is TGTGCCATCAGTGAACCGGGCCAGCGGGGGGAATACGAGCAGTACTTC. It encodes CAISEPGQRGEYEQYF.